This T cell receptor beta chain was profiled in a study of shared clonotypes between healthy human individuals. Study-level information: Aged between 18 and 49, the donors were a couple of women and a few men. Study findings and constraints: Some naive CD4 clonotypes, around 5%, turned up in common across several donors. Measured sharing among donors was expected to vary with sequencing depth.

The CDR3 consists of 13 residues. Germline V gives CDR1 SGDLS, CDR2 YYNGEE. The V gene lost 3 bases and the J gene lost 3 bases, with 6 bases spanning the gap. The naive CD8 subset, CD45RO-negative cells positively selected for CCR7, excluded terminally differentiated effector memory CD45RA+ cells. Some clones are missing from TCRdb's copy, which holds only in-frame ones; the method was immunoSEQ multiplex PCR. The sample has roughly 590,000 clones, less than 97% seen once. This clone was observed once. What it binds is not known. The receptor comes from a woman aged 25 to 45 in good health. Sequenced: naive CD8+ T cells sorted from blood. This chain joins TRBV9 and TRBJ2-2; D unclear. The CDR3 region has the DNA TGTGCCAGCAGCGACCGGTACACCGGGGAGCTGTTTTTT. Translating it yields CASSDRYTGELFF.